This record looks at one T cell receptor (beta chain) sequence and its context. Antigen: not known. The CDR3 has 15 amino acids. Germline V gene lookup returns CDR1 SNHLY and CDR2 FYNNEI. It was roughly 3.5 ug of total RNA that each TCR library used. TCRdb re-called the 5' RACE reads; every CDR3 protein appears as one record, without DNA. The sample features about 160,000 distinct CDR3 sequences, with 2.4% in its top ten. The data are from a study of monozygotic twins with inflammatory bowel disease. Study findings and constraints: Inverse Simpson values showed less TCRbeta diversity in IBD patients than in their healthy co-twins. Repertoire similarity did not differ between concordant and discordant twins, possibly owing to limited power.

The V call is TRBV2, the J call TRBJ2-2; lacking DNA, the TRBD1 call made by TCRdb goes unchecked. This TCR came from a human donor with ulcerative colitis or Crohn's disease, or a healthy co-twin of an affected twin (not recorded which). The specimen sequenced was blood. The CDR3 sequence: CASSVVQGEVGELFF.